This T cell receptor (beta chain) was observed in a study of blood T cells in healthy people across ages. Overall study results and limits: Unsorted PBMC material precluded a definitive naive versus antigen-experienced comparison. Both naive CD4+ cell counts and diversity were greater in long-lived donors than in aged donors.

Per sample, at least 5.5 micrograms of total RNA were extracted. Using a J-beta primer mix together with a sample-barcoded 5' primer, a second PCR was run for roughly 6 to 11 cycles. Template switching added a 12-random-nucleotide identifier to every cDNA molecule. TCRdb re-derived calls from the 5' RACE reads in MiXCR, one entry per CDR3 protein. The table lists approximately 2,000,000 distinct CDR3 sequences, roughly two fifths of them singletons. As to this clonotype: Its antigen remains unknown.

V was pared by 5 bases and J by 2 bases, with 12 bases of the junction left unmatched. The CDR3 length is 17 residues. The TCR originated in a human donor in good health. The V gene is TRBV12-3 or TRBV12-4, the J gene TRBJ1-5; 7 nucleotides line up with TRBD1. Sequenced input: blood. CDR3 coding DNA: TGTGCCAGCAGTATAACCAGGGACAGACGGGGCAATCAGCCCCAGCATTTT. Encoded protein: CASSITRDRRGNQPQHF.